A single sample is the source of the 26 T cell receptor beta chains below, sequenced in a study of T cell responses to AZD1222 COVID-19 vaccine. Libraries were prepared by immunoSEQ multiplex PCR; TCRdb keeps only in-frame clonotypes and omits some of them. The sample has more than 140,000 clones, about 92% seen once; the top ten hold around 0.9%. The sample here was peripheral blood, taken on day 0 of MenACWY control vaccination. Receptors originate from an adult in good health.

The chain's CDR3 is CASSGASGEAFF. CDR3 in DNA: TGTGCCAGCTCAGGGGCTTCGGGTGAAGCTTTCTTT. The chain combines TRBV5-6 with TRBJ1-1; TRBD1 might be the D (6 bases). CDR1 and CDR2 from the germline V gene are SGHDT and YYEEEE. The CDR3 length is 12 residues. V dropped 7 bases and J dropped 7 bases, with 14 bases sitting between them.

The V gene is TRBV2, the J gene TRBJ1-2; 9 positions match TRBD1. Germline values: CDR1 SNHLY, CDR2 FYNNEI. This CDR3 comprises 15 residues. V was clipped by 5 bases and J by 7 bases; unmatched bases: 11. This CDR3 is CASSQTGTGISGYTF. The CDR3 nucleotides are TGTGCCAGCAGTCAAACCGGGACAGGGATTAGTGGCTACACCTTC.

A note on this clone: Other DNA sequences from this sample encode an identical CDR3 as well. The V and J genes are TRBV19 and TRBJ1-1, with 7 positions matching TRBD1. Germline loops: CDR1 LNHDA, CDR2 SQIVND (reference sequence). The CDR3 runs 14 residues. Germline trimming cut 6 bases from V and 1 base from J; bases unmatched to any gene: 5. CDR3 DNA sequence: TGTGCCAGTAGCAAACGACAGGGGAACACTGAAGCTTTCTTT. It yields the protein CASSKRQGNTEAFF.

V and J are TRBV28 and TRBJ1-2; 12 positions match TRBD1. Per germline, CDR1 MDHEN and CDR2 SYDVKM. V lost 5 bases to trimming and J lost 4 bases; unmatched junction nucleotides: 11. The CDR3 runs to 17 residues. The chain's CDR3 is CASSPPGTGGPLYGYTF. For the CDR3, the DNA is TGTGCCAGCAGTCCTCCGGGGACAGGGGGCCCACTCTATGGCTACACCTTC.

This sequence joins TRBV6-5 and TRBJ2-1; TRBD2 matches at 7 bases. J lost 6 bases, V lost 0 bases, and 2 bases had no gene match. This CDR3 spans 14 amino acids. The germline V gene has CDR1 MNHEY and CDR2 SVGAGI. CDR3 bases: TGTGCCAGCAGTTACTCGGGGGGGACCAATGAGCAGTTCTTC. This gives the protein CASSYSGGTNEQFF.

For this clone: An end of the junction does not agree with germline; a read error may underlie this. The chain couples TRBV6-5 to TRBJ1-1; TRBD1 aligns across 7 bases. This CDR3 has 15 amino acids. CDR1 and CDR2 from the germline V gene are MNHEY and SVGAGI. CDR3 loop: CASSYTGDTSTEAFF. CDR3 sequence (DNA): TGTGCTAGCAGTTACACAGGGGATACTAGCACTGAAGCTTTCTTT.

This sequence joins TRBV3-1 (or the pseudogene TRBV3-2) and TRBJ2-5, with D unresolved. Per the germline V gene, CDR1 is LGHDT and CDR2 is YNNKEL (reference sequence). This CDR3 is 11 amino acids long. V was clipped by 1 base and J by 5 bases, with 2 bases between them. The chain's CDR3 is CASSQAETQYF. The DNA for the CDR3 is TGTGCCAGCAGCCAAGCGGAGACCCAGTACTTC.

The chain carries TRBV9 and TRBJ2-3; 9 bases line up with TRBD2. The CDR3 is 16 amino acids. Losses at the gene ends were 1 base for V and 2 bases for J; bases not matched to a gene: 5. Germline-derived CDR1 and CDR2 are SGDLS and YYNGEE. This CDR3 reads CASSVSPSGVTDTQYF. CDR3 sequence (DNA): TGTGCCAGCAGCGTATCCCCTAGCGGGGTCACAGATACGCAGTATTTT. The variable domain in full, completed from reference TRBV9 and TRBJ2-3, reads DSGVTQTPKHLITATGQRVTLRCSPRSGDLSVYWYQQSLDQGLQFLIQYYNGEERAKGNILERFSAQQFPDLHSELNLSSLELGDSALYFCASSVSPSGVTDTQYFGPGTRLTVL.

The chain combines TRBV28 with TRBJ1-6, with 10 bases lining up with TRBD1. Germline V CDR1 and CDR2: MDHEN, SYDVKM. The V gene end was trimmed by 6 bases and the J gene end by 10 bases; junction bases not matched to a gene: 9. The CDR3 covers 15 residues. CDR3 DNA sequence: TGTGCCAGCAGACCGGGACAGGGGTTAGGATCACCCCTCCACTTT. It codes for CASRPGQGLGSPLHF.

The chain has TRBV9 and TRBJ1-6; D remains unclear. This CDR3 spans 14 amino acids. Trimming shortened V by 3 bases and J by 6 bases, and 10 bases separated the two germline ends. The V gene's germline CDR1 is SGDLS and CDR2 YYNGEE. The DNA for the CDR3 is TGTGCCAGCAGCGAGGACGCTCTTAATTCACCCCTCCACTTT. It translates to CASSEDALNSPLHF.

This sequence joins TRBV13 and TRBJ1-2; TRBD1 matches 8 bases. Trimming at V came to 5 bases and at J to 8 bases, leaving 13 bases not matched to a gene. Germline CDR1 PRHDT, CDR2 FYEKMQ (reference sequence). The CDR3 has 15 residues. This CDR3 reads CASSASGQGRGGYTF. The CDR3 nucleotides read TGTGCCAGCAGCGCGTCTGGACAGGGACGTGGGGGCTACACCTTC.

To note about this clone: At the DNA level, this CDR3 is encoded by other sequences in the same sample as well. The chain couples TRBV10-3 to TRBJ2-1; 12 nucleotides line up with TRBD2. Per germline, CDR1 ENHRY and CDR2 SYGVKD. The trim removed 6 bases at V and 4 bases at J, leaving 1 base unmatched. This CDR3 spans 14 amino acids. Here the CDR3 reads CAIRTSGGYNEQFF. The DNA for the CDR3 is TGTGCCATCAGAACTAGCGGGGGGTACAATGAGCAGTTCTTC.

This chain joins TRBV20-1 and TRBJ2-2, with 10 bases lining up with TRBD2. The CDR3 runs to 14 residues. Germline V gene sequence: CDR1 DFQATT, CDR2 SNEGSKA (reference sequence). V gave up 3 bases and J gave up 5 bases; unmatched junction bases: 3. The CDR3 coding sequence is TGCAGTGCTAGTCTAGCGGGAGTAACCGGGGAGCTGTTTTTT. The encoded protein is CSASLAGVTGELFF.

The chain joins TRBV9 to TRBJ2-5, with TRBD1 identical over 10 bases. The length of the CDR3 is 16 residues. Looked up from germline, CDR1 is SGDLS and CDR2 is YYNGEE. V dropped 3 bases and J dropped 7; count of bases not matched to a gene: 12. CDR3 residues: CASSAKPGQGTGTQYF. The CDR3 DNA is TGTGCCAGCAGCGCAAAGCCGGGACAGGGGACCGGGACCCAGTACTTC.

This rearrangement joins TRBV13 to TRBJ1-6; 7 nucleotides line up with TRBD1. Germline values: CDR1 PRHDT, CDR2 FYEKMQ (reference sequence). The CDR3 length is 15 residues. V lost 5 bases to trimming and J lost 5 bases; unmatched junction nucleotides: 6. CDR3 nucleotides: TGTGCCAGCAGCATCAGACAGGGAAATAATTCACCCCTCCACTTT. Protein: CASSIRQGNNSPLHF.

This rearrangement joins TRBV19 to TRBJ1-3; D gene unclear. V lost 3 bases and J lost 0, with 9 bases in between. There are 15 residues in the CDR3. CDR1 is LNHDA, CDR2 SQIVND, per germline (reference sequence). Written as DNA, the CDR3 is TGTGCCAGTAGTATCTTCGCCTTCTCTGGAAACACCATATATTTT. Protein: CASSIFAFSGNTIYF.

The chain combines TRBV10-3 with TRBJ1-1; a weak D match, TRBD1 (5 bases). CDR3 length: 14 amino acids. The germline V gene has CDR1 ENHRY and CDR2 SYGVKD. V was cut by 0 bases and J by 5 bases, with 10 bases left in between. The CDR3 DNA reads as TGTGCCATCAGTGAGTCTCCAGGGCGAACTGAAGCTTTCTTT. Translating gives CAISESPGRTEAFF.

The rearrangement uses TRBV14 and TRBJ1-5, with 9 bases identical to TRBD1. The V segment lost 0 bases and the J segment 0 bases; nucleotides outside the gene matches: 15. CDR1 and CDR2 (germline): SGHDN, FVKESK. This CDR3 is built from 21 residues. CDR3 coding DNA: TGTGCCAGCAGCCAAGATGTAGTACAGGACAGGGGCTTCTATAGCAATCAGCCCCAGCATTTT. Residues: CASSQDVVQDRGFYSNQPQHF.

The chain uses TRBV19 and TRBJ1-4; 7 bases align to TRBD1. This CDR3 spans 13 amino acids. J gave up 8 bases and V 4 bases, and 4 bases lay outside the gene matches. Germline values: CDR1 LNHDA, CDR2 SQIVND (reference sequence). The CDR3 is CASSTGGREKLFF. CDR3 DNA sequence: TGTGCCAGTAGTACAGGGGGACGGGAAAAACTGTTTTTT.

The CDR3 DNA is TGCGCCAGTTCCCACGGAGTTAGCACTGAAGCTTTCTTT. It specifies CASSHGVSTEAFF. V gene TRBV5-1 combines with J gene TRBJ1-1; D unresolved. The CDR3 is 13 amino acids. CDR1 and CDR2 (germline): SGHRS, YFSETQ. Deletions cut 8 bases from V and 4 bases from J, with 15 bases between.

The CDR3 reads CASSPQAGTEAFF. CDR3 DNA: TGCGCCAGCAGCCCCCAAGCCGGGACTGAAGCTTTCTTT. The genes are TRBV5-1 and TRBJ1-1, with D unclear. The germline V gene encodes CDR1 SGHRS and CDR2 YFSETQ. The CDR3 consists of 13 residues. The V end was cut by 4 bases, the J end by 5 bases, with 12 bases between. The variable domain in full, with the rest retrieved from reference TRBV5-1 and TRBJ1-1, is KAGVTQTPRYLIKTRGQQVTLSCSPISGHRSVSWYQQTPGQGLQFLFEYFSETQRNKGNFPGRFSGRQFSNSRSEMNVSTLELGDSALYLCASSPQAGTEAFFGQGTRLTVV.

The chain has TRBV25-1 and TRBJ1-2; possibly TRBD1 for D (5 bases). The CDR3 totals 15 residues. The germline V gene has CDR1 MGHDK and CDR2 SYGVNS. V lost 3 bases, J lost 8 bases, and 19 bases lay in between. The CDR3 DNA sequence: TGTGCCAGCAGTGACCCATTCGACAGTCGGCGAGGCTACACCTTC. It codes for CASSDPFDSRRGYTF.

The chain employs TRBV14 and TRBJ2-7, with D possibly being TRBD2 (6 bases). The germline gives CDR1 SGHDN, CDR2 FVKESK. CDR3 length: 15 amino acids. Trimming shortened V by 0 bases and J by 5 bases, and 14 bases separated the two germline ends. For the CDR3, the DNA is TGTGCCAGCAGCCAAGAATCGGGGGTTGAGGACGAGCAGTACTTC. This gives the protein CASSQESGVEDEQYF.

This clone was recorded a few times. The gene calls are TRBV30 and TRBJ2-5, with 13 bases that match TRBD2. With V trimmed by 2 bases and J by 5 bases, 8 bases remained unmatched. This CDR3 comprises 16 residues. The germline gives CDR1 GTSNPN, CDR2 SVGIG (reference sequence). Here the CDR3 DNA reads TGTGCCTGGAGTTGGACTAGCGGGAGAGTAGGGGAGACCCAGTACTTC. This translates into CAWSWTSGRVGETQYF.

The rearrangement links TRBV4-2 to TRBJ1-1; 11 positions agree with TRBD1. The CDR3 contains 16 residues. From germline, CDR1 is LGHNA and CDR2 YNFKEQ. Trimming removed 2 bases from V and 4 bases from J; junction bases left unmatched: 6. CDR3 sequence: CASSQYLGTGGTEAFF. CDR3 in DNA: TGTGCCAGCAGCCAATACCTTGGGACAGGGGGCACTGAAGCTTTCTTT.

This rearrangement joins TRBV9 to TRBJ2-3; TRBD1 matches at 7 bases. Per the germline V gene, CDR1 is SGDLS and CDR2 is YYNGEE. The CDR3 length is 17 residues. V shed 1 base, J shed 0 bases, and the junction held 8 bases outside the gene matches. The CDR3 nucleotides are TGTGCCAGCAGCGTAAGGGACAGCTCACTTAGCACAGATACGCAGTATTTT. The encoded protein is CASSVRDSSLSTDTQYF. Drawing the rest from reference TRBV9 and TRBJ2-3, the complete variable domain is DSGVTQTPKHLITATGQRVTLRCSPRSGDLSVYWYQQSLDQGLQFLIQYYNGEERAKGNILERFSAQQFPDLHSELNLSSLELGDSALYFCASSVRDSSLSTDTQYFGPGTRLTVL.